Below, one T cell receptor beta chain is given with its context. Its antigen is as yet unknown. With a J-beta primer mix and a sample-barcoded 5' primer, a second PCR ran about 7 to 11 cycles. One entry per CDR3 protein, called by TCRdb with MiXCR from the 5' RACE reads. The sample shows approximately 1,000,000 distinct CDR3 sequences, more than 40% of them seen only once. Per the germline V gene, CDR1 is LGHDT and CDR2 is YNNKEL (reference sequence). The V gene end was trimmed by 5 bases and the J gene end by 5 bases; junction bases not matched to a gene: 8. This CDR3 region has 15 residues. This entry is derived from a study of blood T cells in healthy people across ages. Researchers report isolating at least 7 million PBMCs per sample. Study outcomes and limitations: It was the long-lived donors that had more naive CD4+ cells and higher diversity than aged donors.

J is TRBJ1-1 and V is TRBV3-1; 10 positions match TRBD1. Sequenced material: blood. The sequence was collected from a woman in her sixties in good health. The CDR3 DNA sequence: TGTGCCAGCAGCAAGACCGGGACAGGGGTTACTGAAGCTTTCTTT. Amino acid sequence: CASSKTGTGVTEAFF.